This TCR beta chain is drawn from a study of beta chain features in type 1 diabetes. Study conclusions and caveats: When Type 1 diabetes patients were examined, their TCRB CDR3s proved moderately but significantly shorter in all four CD4+ subsets.

In the case of this clone: What it recognizes is unknown.

The sequenced template was cDNA made from the entire isolated RNA. The assay was immunoSEQ multiplex PCR, and TCRdb's table has in-frame clones only and misses some. This table has roughly 730,000 clones, around 15% appearing once. Germline CDR1 and CDR2: SGHDT and YYEEEE. CDR3 size: 13 residues. V was cut by 3 bases and J by 2 bases, with 8 bases left in between. The clonotype comes from a man aged 18 to 30 with type 1 diabetes. The sample was naive CD4+ T cells from blood. The chain links TRBV5-6 to TRBJ2-5, with D perhaps matching TRBD1 (6 bases). The CDR3 sequence: CASSSDRQETQYF. The CDR3 DNA reads as TGTGCCAGCAGCTCGGACAGACAAGAGACCCAGTACTTC.